The source of this T cell receptor beta chain is a study of blood T cell repertoires in COVID-19. The overall study: T cells, B-cell-depleted T cells, or PBMCs provided the cDNA or gDNA that served as material.

Clones were read by immunoSEQ multiplex PCR, and TCRdb kept only the in-frame ones, dropping some. Altogether approximately 430,000 clones are present, 86% being singletons, with the ten largest covering roughly 1.4%. The V and J ends lost 0 bases and 0 bases, in that order; junction bases with no gene match: 6. The germline CDR1 and CDR2 sequences are SGHRS and YFSETQ. This CDR3 region has 17 residues. Material for sequencing was peripheral blood. The rearrangement uses TRBV5-1 and TRBJ2-1; 7 positions match TRBD2. The sequence was obtained from a woman aged 30 to 39 with active or convalescent COVID-19. The CDR3 protein is CASSLEQPSGSYNEQFF. The CDR3 DNA reads as TGCGCCAGCAGCTTGGAGCAGCCTAGCGGCTCCTACAATGAGCAGTTCTTC.